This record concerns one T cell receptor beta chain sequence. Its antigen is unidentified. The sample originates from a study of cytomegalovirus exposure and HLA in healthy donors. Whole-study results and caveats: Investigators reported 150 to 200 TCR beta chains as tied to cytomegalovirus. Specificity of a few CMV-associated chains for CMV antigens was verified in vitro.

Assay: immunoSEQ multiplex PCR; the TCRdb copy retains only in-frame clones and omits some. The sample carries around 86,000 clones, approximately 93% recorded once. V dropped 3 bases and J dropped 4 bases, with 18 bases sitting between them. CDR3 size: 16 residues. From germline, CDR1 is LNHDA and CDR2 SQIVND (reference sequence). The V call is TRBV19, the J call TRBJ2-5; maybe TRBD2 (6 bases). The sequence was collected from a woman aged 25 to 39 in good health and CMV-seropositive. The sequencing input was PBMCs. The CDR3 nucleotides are TGTGCCAGTAGTATCCAAGGATTGTCCGGGAGAGAGACCCAGTACTTC. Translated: CASSIQGLSGRETQYF.